Listed below are T cell receptor beta chains from one sample, sequenced in a study of blood T cell repertoires in COVID-19. Clones were read by immunoSEQ multiplex PCR, and TCRdb kept only the in-frame ones, dropping some. This sample has more than 95,000 clones; 65% to 85% occur once, and the top ten carry 5.5% to 6%. Material for sequencing was peripheral blood. These receptors were collected from a man older than 75 with active or convalescent COVID-19. CDR3s include the opening cysteine and the closing phenylalanine or tryptophan. Fields, in order: V gene, D gene, J gene, clone size, CDR3 protein, CDR3 DNA. D genes are given only for firm matches. Where a row states a size, it is once, few, many or the class of an expanded clone; other rows omit it.

>TRBV14|-|TRBJ1-4|-
CASSGFEGKLFF
TGTGCCAGCAGCGGGTTCGAGGGAAAACTGTTTTTT
>TRBV4-1|-|TRBJ1-5|-
CASSQAPGEHNQPQHF
TGCGCCAGCAGCCAAGCGCCAGGGGAGCACAATCAGCCCCAGCATTTT
>TRBV11-3|-|TRBJ2-3|-
CASSPQGDTQYF
TGTGCCAGCAGCCCACAGGGTGATACGCAGTATTTT
>TRBV6-2/TRBV6-3|-|TRBJ2-7|-
CASSYPNYEQYF
TGTGCCAGCAGTTACCCTAACTACGAGCAGTACTTC
>TRBV4-3|-|TRBJ1-3|-
CASSQERFSGNTIYF
TGCGCCAGCAGCCAAGAGCGGTTCTCTGGAAACACCATATATTTT
>TRBV27|-|TRBJ1-3|-
CASSFGVGNTIYF
TGTGCCAGCAGTTTCGGGGTCGGAAACACCATATATTTT
>TRBV5-1|-|TRBJ2-1|-
CASSLNGQLYNEQFF
TGCGCCAGCAGCTTGAATGGACAGCTCTACAATGAGCAGTTCTTC
>TRBV6-4|-|TRBJ2-3|once
CASGPGEADTQYF
TGTGCCAGCGGACCGGGGGAGGCAGATACGCAGTATTTT
>TRBV5-1|TRBD2|TRBJ2-7|-
CASIPGGADNEQYF
TGCGCCAGCATCCCGGGGGGGGCCGACAACGAGCAGTACTTC
>TRBV11-3|-|TRBJ2-4|-
CASSSPRQGHIQYF
TGTGCCAGCAGCAGCCCCCGCCAGGGCCACATTCAGTACTTC
>TRBV7-2|-|TRBJ1-2|-
CASSPNRRDGYTF
TGTGCCAGCAGCCCCAACCGCAGGGATGGCTACACCTTC
>TRBV30|TRBD1|TRBJ2-3|-
CAWAGQGDTQYF
TGTGCCTGGGCAGGACAGGGGGATACGCAGTATTTT
>TRBV7-2|-|TRBJ1-2|-
CASSLSSVGAYGYTF
TGTGCCAGCAGCTTAAGTTCCGTGGGGGCCTATGGCTACACCTTC
>TRBV6-5|-|TRBJ2-7|-
CASSSPGANLLYEQYF
TGTGCCAGCAGTTCCCCCGGAGCAAACCTACTCTACGAGCAGTACTTC
>TRBV28|TRBD1|TRBJ1-6|-
CASSLVTGASSPLHF
TGTGCCAGCAGCTTAGTGACAGGGGCGAGTTCACCCCTCCACTTT
>TRBV4-3|-|TRBJ2-1|-
CASSQDPQGGKQFF
TGCGCCAGCAGCCAAGACCCGCAGGGCGGGAAGCAGTTCTTC
>TRBV6-6|-|TRBJ1-2|-
CASSYGGRTHGGYTF
TGTGCCAGCAGTTACGGAGGGCGTACTCACGGTGGCTACACCTTC
>TRBV7-9|-|TRBJ1-4|-
CASSSPRQAGDEKLFF
TGTGCCAGCAGCTCACCTAGACAGGCCGGGGATGAAAAACTGTTTTTT
>TRBV30|TRBD1|TRBJ1-5|-
CAWAGTGDGNQPQHF
TGTGCCTGGGCCGGGACAGGGGACGGCAATCAGCCCCAGCATTTT
>TRBV19|TRBD1|TRBJ1-6|-
CASSIGTGTVNSPLHF
TGTGCCAGTAGTATTGGGACCGGGACAGTAAATTCACCCCTCCACTTT
>TRBV5-1|TRBD2|TRBJ2-5|-
CASSLGTTQETQYF
TGCGCCAGCAGCCTTGGGACTACACAAGAGACCCAGTACTTC
>TRBV7-2|TRBD1|TRBJ2-7|-
CASSYRTGSYEQYF
TGTGCCAGCAGCTACCGGACAGGTAGCTACGAGCAGTACTTC
>TRBV5-4|-|TRBJ2-7|-
CASSFPAGLEQYF
TGTGCCAGCAGCTTCCCTGCAGGGCTCGAGCAGTACTTC
>TRBV28|TRBD1|TRBJ1-5|-
CASSLWGQGRQPQHF
TGTGCCAGCAGTTTATGGGGACAGGGGAGGCAGCCCCAGCATTTT
>TRBV27|-|TRBJ2-4|-
CASSLGQGYIQYF
TGTGCCAGCAGTTTAGGGCAGGGATACATTCAGTACTTC
>TRBV6-6|TRBD1|TRBJ1-5|-
CASSLGTGGDQPQHF
TGTGCCAGCAGTCTGGGGACAGGGGGCGATCAGCCCCAGCATTTT
>TRBV5-4|TRBD1|TRBJ1-1|-
CASSNTGTGNTEAFF
TGTGCCAGCAGCAACACCGGGACAGGGAACACTGAAGCTTTCTTT
>TRBV28|TRBD1|TRBJ1-5|once
CASRPGTGVRQPQHF
TGTGCCAGCAGACCCGGGACAGGGGTGCGACAGCCCCAGCATTTT
>TRBV7-2|TRBD1|TRBJ2-5|-
CASSFRSGTAFQETQYF
TGTGCCAGCAGCTTCCGATCCGGGACAGCTTTCCAAGAGACCCAGTACTTC
>TRBV10-3|-|TRBJ1-2|-
CAISESRTNYGYTF
TGTGCCATCAGTGAGTCGCGGACTAACTATGGCTACACCTTC
>TRBV5-6|-|TRBJ1-2|-
CASSLVFGGQDGYTF
TGTGCCAGCAGCTTGGTATTTGGGGGCCAGGACGGCTACACCTTC
>TRBV21-1|-|TRBJ1-5|-
CASSPGTGQGNQPQHF
TGTGCCAGCAGCCCGGGAACAGGACAGGGCAATCAGCCCCAGCATTTT
>TRBV11-2|TRBD1|TRBJ1-1|once
CASSPRQGLNTEAFF
TGTGCCAGCAGCCCACGACAGGGTCTGAACACTGAAGCTTTCTTT
>TRBV20-1|TRBD2|TRBJ2-5|-
CSASSGGVGETQYF
TGCAGTGCTAGTAGCGGGGGAGTCGGTGAGACCCAGTACTTC
>TRBV5-1|-|TRBJ2-3|few
CASSLELYTSTDTQYF
TGCGCCAGCAGCTTGGAATTATATACTAGCACAGATACGCAGTATTTT
>TRBV6-1|-|TRBJ2-1|-
CASSERTVQSSYNEQFF
TGTGCCAGCAGTGAACGGACAGTTCAGAGCTCCTACAATGAGCAGTTCTTC
>TRBV20-1|-|TRBJ2-5|-
CAGAASETQYF
TGCGCGGGGGCAGCTTCAGAGACCCAGTACTTC
>TRBV25-1|-|TRBJ1-2|-
CASSEPGRYGYTF
TGTGCCAGCAGTGAGCCAGGGCGTTATGGCTACACCTTC
>TRBV7-9|-|TRBJ2-5|-
CASSFGRTVQETQYF
TGTGCCAGCAGCTTTGGCCGGACAGTTCAAGAGACCCAGTACTTC
>TRBV7-9|-|TRBJ2-1|few
CASSTSDRSSYNEQFF
TGTGCCAGCAGCACCTCGGACAGAAGCTCCTACAATGAGCAGTTCTTC